Given below is one TCR beta chain in context. This entry belongs to a study of blood T cell repertoires in COVID-19. Study details: Acute and convalescent COVID-19 samples came from the United States, Italy and Spain. Sources were T cells, B-cell-depleted T cells, or PBMCs; the material itself was cDNA or gDNA.

While infection was still active, Seattle patients were enrolled and then followed longitudinally. V gave up 0 bases and J gave up 4 bases, with 16 bases separating them. The CDR3 runs 16 residues. Looked up from germline, CDR1 is SGHRS and CDR2 is YFSETQ. Sequenced by immunoSEQ multiplex PCR; TCRdb stores in-frame clones only, minus some. The sample shows over 150,000 clones, approximately 88% of them seen only once. The sample taken for sequencing was peripheral blood. This TCR was sampled from a woman between 35 and 50 years old with COVID-19, enrolled during active disease. The genes are TRBV5-1 and TRBJ1-1; weak D call: TRBD1 (5 bases). In DNA form, the CDR3 reads TGCGCCAGCAGCTTGGAGGAAGGGGTGGTCTCCACTGAAGCTTTCTTT. Encoded protein: CASSLEEGVVSTEAFF.